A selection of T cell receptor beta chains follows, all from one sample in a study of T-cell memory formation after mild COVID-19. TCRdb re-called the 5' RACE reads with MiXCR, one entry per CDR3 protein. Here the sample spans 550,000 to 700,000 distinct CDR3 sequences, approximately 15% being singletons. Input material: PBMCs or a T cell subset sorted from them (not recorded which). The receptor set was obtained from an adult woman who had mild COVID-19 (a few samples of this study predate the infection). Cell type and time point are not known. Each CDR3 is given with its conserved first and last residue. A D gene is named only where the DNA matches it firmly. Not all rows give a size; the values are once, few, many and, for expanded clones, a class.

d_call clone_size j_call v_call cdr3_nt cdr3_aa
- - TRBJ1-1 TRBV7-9 TGTGCCAGCAGCGTAAGGACAGTTAACACTGAAGCTTTCTTT CASSVRTVNTEAFF
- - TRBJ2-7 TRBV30 TGTGCCTGGAGTGTCGAGGGGATCCGAGCAGGGCAGTACTTC CAWSVEGIRAGQYF
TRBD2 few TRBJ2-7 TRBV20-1 TGCAGTGCTAGGGAGGGACTAGCGGGAAAATACGAGCAGTACTTC CSAREGLAGKYEQYF
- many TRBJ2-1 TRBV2 TGTGCCAGCCTTTGGGGGGTTGCCTACAATGAGCAGTTCTTC CASLWGVAYNEQFF
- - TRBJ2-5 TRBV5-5 TGTGCCAGCCACGTAGAGGGGCTCCAAGAGACCCAGTACTTC CASHVEGLQETQYF
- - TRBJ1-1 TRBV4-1 TGCGCCAGCAGCCAAGGGGGAGAGAGCACTGAAGCTTTCTTT CASSQGGESTEAFF
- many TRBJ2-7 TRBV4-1 TGCGCCAGCAGCCAAGTCGGGGACGAGCAGTACTTC CASSQVGDEQYF
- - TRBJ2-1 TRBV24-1 TGTGCCACCAGTGACCTAACTAGCTCACGGTTCTTC CATSDLTSSRFF
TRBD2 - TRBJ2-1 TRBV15 TGTGCCACCAGCAGTGGTACTAGCGGGGATATCAATGAGCAGTTCTTC CATSSGTSGDINEQFF
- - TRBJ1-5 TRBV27 TGTGCCAGCAGTTCGCTAGGTCAGCCCCAGCATTTT CASSSLGQPQHF
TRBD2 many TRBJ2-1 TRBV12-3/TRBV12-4 TGTGCCAGCAGTTTACAGCCTAGCGGGGGACACCGCGGGGAGCAGTTCTTC CASSLQPSGGHRGEQFF
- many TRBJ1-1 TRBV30 TGTGCCTGGAGTGTACTGTCAGGCACTATGAACACTGAAGCTTTCTTT CAWSVLSGTMNTEAFF
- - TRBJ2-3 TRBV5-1 TGCGCCAGCCGATTTAGCGCCTTCACAGATACGCAGTATTTT CASRFSAFTDTQYF
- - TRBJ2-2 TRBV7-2 TGTGCCAGCAGCTTAGTCGCGGGGAAGGACGGGGAGCTGTTTTTT CASSLVAGKDGELFF
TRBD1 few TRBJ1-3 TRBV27 TGTGCCAGCAGTAAAAACAGGGGGCTCTCTGGAAACACCATATATTTT CASSKNRGLSGNTIYF
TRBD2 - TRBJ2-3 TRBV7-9 TGTGCCAGCAGCTTCTGGCGACTAGCGGGAAATGGGGATACGCAGTATTTT CASSFWRLAGNGDTQYF
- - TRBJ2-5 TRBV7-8 TGTGCCAGCAGCTTAGCTGCGTATCCTCGTTTTGGTTGGACCCAGTACTTC CASSLAAYPRFGWTQYF
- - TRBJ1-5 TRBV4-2 TGTGCCAGCAGCCATATTTCACAGGGAGGCAATCAGCCCCAGCATTTT CASSHISQGGNQPQHF
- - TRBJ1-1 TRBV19 TGTGCCAGTACCCTCCTGGGGGAGACTGAAGCTTTCTTT CASTLLGETEAFF
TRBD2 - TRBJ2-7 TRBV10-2 TGCGCCAGCAGCCAAGGACTAGCGGGGCGTACCTACGAGCAGTACTTC CASSQGLAGRTYEQYF
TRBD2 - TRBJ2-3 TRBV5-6 TGTGCCAGCTGGACTAGCGGGAGGTTGGCAGATACGCAGTATTTT CASWTSGRLADTQYF
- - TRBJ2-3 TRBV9 TGTGCCAGCAGCGTAGTAGGGGCCACAGATACGCAGTATTTT CASSVVGATDTQYF
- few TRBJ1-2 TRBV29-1 TGCAGCGCGGTGATAAGAGCTAACTATGGCTACACCTTC CSAVIRANYGYTF
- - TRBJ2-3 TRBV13 TGTGCCAGTCCGGGACCTCCCACAGATACGCAGTATTTT CASPGPPTDTQYF
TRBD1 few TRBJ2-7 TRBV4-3 TGCGCCAGCAGCCAAGTTTTGGGACAGGGGGACAAGCAGTACTTC CASSQVLGQGDKQYF
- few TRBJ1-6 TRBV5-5 TGTGCCAGCAGCTTAGGGGGGACATTGAATTCACCCCTCCACTTT CASSLGGTLNSPLHF
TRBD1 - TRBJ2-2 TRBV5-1 TGCGCCAGTCAGCCGCCAAACAGGGGAACCGGGGAGCTGTTTTTT CASQPPNRGTGELFF
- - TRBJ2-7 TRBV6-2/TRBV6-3 TGTGCCAGCACGCGCGCGGGGTACGAGCAGTACTTC CASTRAGYEQYF
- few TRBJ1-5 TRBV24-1 TGTGCCACCAGTGATCCCGGCCCCAATCAGCCCCAGCATTTT CATSDPGPNQPQHF
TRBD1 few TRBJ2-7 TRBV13 TGTGCCAGCAGCCCTAGGGGACAGGGAATGTCTGGCGAGCAGTACTTC CASSPRGQGMSGEQYF
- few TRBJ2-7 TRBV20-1 TGCAGTGCTAGAGATAGGACGTACGAGCAGTACTTC CSARDRTYEQYF
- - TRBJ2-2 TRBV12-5 TGTGCTAGTGGTTTTGGTTTGGGGGGAGACACCGGGGAGCTGTTTTTT CASGFGLGGDTGELFF